A selection of T cell receptor beta chains follows, all from one sample in a study of cytomegalovirus exposure and HLA in healthy donors. Method: immunoSEQ multiplex PCR; TCRdb's copy keeps in-frame clones and lacks some. The sample has some 120,000 clones; 70% to 85% are singletons. Sequencing was carried out using PBMCs. The receptors originated from a man between 40 and 49 years old in good health and CMV-seropositive. Both conserved end residues are trimmed from each CDR3. Fields, in order: clone size, V gene, CDR3 protein. Size is omitted from some rows. Given values are once, few, many or a class for expanded clones.

clone size: NA
V gene: TRBV10-3
CDR3 protein: ATGDGGQNYEQY

clone size: NA
V gene: TRBV6-4
CDR3 protein: ASSTGTGTEAF

clone size: NA
V gene: TRBV11-2
CDR3 protein: ASSLFRSGQPQH

clone size: NA
V gene: TRBV29-1
CDR3 protein: SVPGTGGTYNEQF

clone size: once
V gene: TRBV7-7
CDR3 protein: ASSKTGFRLEETQY

clone size: NA
V gene: TRBV13
CDR3 protein: ASSPVTIRDGRTSGRTHEQY

clone size: few
V gene: TRBV9
CDR3 protein: ASSATGSFGETQY

clone size: NA
V gene: TRBV29-1
CDR3 protein: SVEEALRSGRGSYEQY

clone size: few
V gene: TRBV7-8
CDR3 protein: ASTTLGLTNTIY

clone size: NA
V gene: TRBV9
CDR3 protein: ASSPPRAGSSGANVLT

clone size: NA
V gene: TRBV6-1
CDR3 protein: ASSGEGRYEQY

clone size: NA
V gene: TRBV19
CDR3 protein: ASSRGGAGTEAF

clone size: NA
V gene: TRBV6-1
CDR3 protein: ASSEGAGTSDYNEQF

clone size: NA
V gene: TRBV7-6
CDR3 protein: ASSPGLAGGRGKTQY

clone size: NA
V gene: TRBV6-5
CDR3 protein: ASSYVDRPRDGYT

clone size: NA
V gene: TRBV15
CDR3 protein: ATSNDIAGNQPQH

clone size: NA
V gene: TRBV7-9
CDR3 protein: ASSKEPGQGSYEQY

clone size: NA
V gene: TRBV7-9
CDR3 protein: ASSRLARGTDTQY

clone size: NA
V gene: TRBV27
CDR3 protein: ASPPTGEGPDTQY

clone size: NA
V gene: TRBV21-1
CDR3 protein: ASSPRSSYEQY

clone size: few
V gene: TRBV6-1
CDR3 protein: ASSEGGEGPKNIQY

clone size: NA
V gene: TRBV30
CDR3 protein: AWSLEGDTEAF

clone size: once
V gene: TRBV28
CDR3 protein: ASSWAGLAGSNEQY

clone size: NA
V gene: TRBV5-1
CDR3 protein: ASRLAYRRETQY

clone size: NA
V gene: TRBV10-3
CDR3 protein: AISEGVRLWGYT

clone size: NA
V gene: TRBV7-6
CDR3 protein: ASSPRDRGYGYT

clone size: few
V gene: TRBV25-1
CDR3 protein: ASSPRTGNTEAF

clone size: NA
V gene: TRBV2
CDR3 protein: ASMGRANTEAF

clone size: NA
V gene: TRBV10-1
CDR3 protein: ASSVGQNYGYT

clone size: NA
V gene: TRBV5-4
CDR3 protein: ASSSRTGSQETQY

clone size: few
V gene: TRBV6-5
CDR3 protein: ASSYSSGVGELF

clone size: NA
V gene: TRBV7-8
CDR3 protein: ASSSGLAGGAGGEQF

clone size: NA
V gene: TRBV5-5
CDR3 protein: ASSLVGDRGAYGYT

clone size: NA
V gene: TRBV7-8
CDR3 protein: ASSSEGQGWEKLF

clone size: NA
V gene: TRBV5-1
CDR3 protein: ASSLPEKDRGGYGYT